This T cell receptor (beta chain) came from a study of tumor-infiltrating lymphocytes in oesophageal squamous cell carcinoma. TCRdb re-derived calls from the PCR reads in MiXCR, one entry per CDR3 protein. Here the sample spans roughly 23,000 distinct CDR3 sequences, under 35% being singletons. V dropped 5 bases and J dropped 1; count of bases not matched to a gene: 3. Germline V gene lookup returns CDR1 MNHNS and CDR2 SASEGT. The CDR3 runs 15 residues. This clonotype was recorded many times. This chain joins TRBV6-1 and TRBJ2-3, with 10 positions matching TRBD2. Sequenced: esophageal tumor tissue. The clonotype comes from a female donor with esophageal squamous cell carcinoma. The CDR3 sequence: CASSIGTSGTDTQYF. The CDR3 DNA reads as TGTGCCAGCAGTATCGGGACTAGCGGCACAGATACGCAGTATTTT.